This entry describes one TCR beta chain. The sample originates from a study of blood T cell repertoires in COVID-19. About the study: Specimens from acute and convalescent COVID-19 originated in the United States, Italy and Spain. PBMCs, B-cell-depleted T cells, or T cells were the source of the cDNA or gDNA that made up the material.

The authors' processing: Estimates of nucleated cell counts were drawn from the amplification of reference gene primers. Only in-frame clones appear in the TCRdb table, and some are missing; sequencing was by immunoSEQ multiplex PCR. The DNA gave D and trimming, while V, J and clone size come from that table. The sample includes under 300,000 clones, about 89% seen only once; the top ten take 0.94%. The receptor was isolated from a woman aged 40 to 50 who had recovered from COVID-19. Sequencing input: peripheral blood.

The CDR3 sequence: CASPLAPKSSYEQYF. The CDR3 DNA is TGTGCCAGTCCGCTAGCGCCGAAGAGCTCCTACGAGCAGTACTTC. The chain is built from TRBV21-1 and TRBJ2-7; TRBD2, as called in the table, went unchecked against the DNA. TRBV21-1 is classified as a pseudogene. CDR3 length: 15 amino acids.